The 24 T cell receptor beta chains listed next were all sequenced from one sample in a study of blood T cell repertoires in COVID-19. The assay was immunoSEQ multiplex PCR, and TCRdb's table has in-frame clones only and misses some. The sample records some 14,000 clones, about 92% being singletons. Material for sequencing was peripheral blood. These receptors came from a human donor in a cohort sampled during active COVID-19.

The J gene is TRBJ1-6, the V gene TRBV12-3 or TRBV12-4, with D uncertain. This CDR3 comprises 13 residues. V was trimmed by 8 bases and J by 7 bases, leaving 12 bases between them. DNA for the CDR3: TGTGCCAGCGGCCATGGTCGAAATTCACCCCTCCACTTT. Protein product: CASGHGRNSPLHF.

This chain uses TRBV7-2 with TRBJ1-3; D gene uncertain. CDR1 SGHTA and CDR2 FQGNSA come from the germline V gene. CDR3 length: 16 residues. The V end was cut by 2 bases, the J end by 2 bases, with 13 bases between. The DNA of the CDR3 is TGTGCCAGCAGCTTATCGCCTGGTTCTACTGGAAACACCATATATTTT. Its protein product is CASSLSPGSTGNTIYF.

The chain has TRBV6-5 and TRBJ1-2; D unresolved. This CDR3 region has 13 residues. V was cut by 6 bases and J by 7 bases, with 15 bases left in between. CDR1 is MNHEY and CDR2 is SVGAGI in the germline V gene. DNA for the CDR3: TGTGCCAGCAGCTACGGAGGGTTCTCTGGCTACACCTTC. It translates to CASSYGGFSGYTF.

In nucleotides, the CDR3 is TGCGCCAGCAGCCAAGCTACGGGTTCTGGGGCCAACGTCCTGACTTTC. Its translation: CASSQATGSGANVLTF. V is TRBV4-1 and J is TRBJ2-6, with D hard to call. V lost 1 base, J lost 1 base, and 8 bases lay in between. CDR1 and CDR2 (germline): MGHRA, YSYEKL. This CDR3 is 16 amino acids long.

This rearrangement joins TRBV7-9 to TRBJ2-7, with TRBD2 matching 10 bases. Germline trimming cut 3 bases from V and 7 bases from J; bases unmatched to any gene: 9. The CDR3 totals 15 residues. Germline-derived CDR1 and CDR2 are SEHNR and FQNEAQ (reference sequence). The CDR3 DNA sequence: TGTGCCAGCAGCTTGGTAGCGGGAGGATTTGGGGAGCAGTACTTC. The encoded protein is CASSLVAGGFGEQYF.

For this clone: The same CDR3 is also encoded by other DNA sequences in this sample. This chain joins TRBV5-1 and TRBJ2-5, with TRBD2 as a possible D gene (6 bases). Between the trimmed V and J ends, which lost 0 bases and 2 bases, there was a span of 8 bases. CDR3 length equals 14 residues. The V gene's germline CDR1 is SGHRS and CDR2 YFSETQ. Here the CDR3 DNA reads TGCGCCAGCAGCTTGGTGGGAGGACAAGAGACCCAGTACTTC. This sequence encodes CASSLVGGQETQYF.

The chain links TRBV19 to TRBJ1-2; no clear D gene. From germline, CDR1 is LNHDA and CDR2 SQIVND (reference sequence). The V end lost 7 bases, the J end lost 7 bases, and 19 bases lay between the germline ends. The CDR3 consists of 14 residues. CDR3 sequence reads: CASTQREGWSGYTF. CDR3 nucleotides: TGTGCCAGTACCCAGAGAGAGGGTTGGTCTGGCTACACCTTC.

The rearrangement uses TRBV5-6 and TRBJ2-5, with a weak D call TRBD2 (6 bases). This CDR3 is 17 amino acids long. With 0 bases removed from V and 2 bases from J, the gap between germline ends came to 17 bases. From germline, CDR1 is SGHDT and CDR2 YYEEEE. CDR3 nucleotides: TGTGCCAGCAGCTTGGCCCTGGGGTTAGCGGTACAAGAGACCCAGTACTTC. This encodes CASSLALGLAVQETQYF.

The rearrangement joins TRBV7-2 to TRBJ1-5; possibly TRBD1 for D (6 bases). Germline V gives CDR1 SGHTA, CDR2 FQGNSA. CDR3 length equals 15 residues. Trimming removed 5 bases from V and 4 bases from J, with 15 bases in between. CDR3 nucleotides: TGTGCCAGCAGCGTACAGGGAGCTCAGAATCAGCCCCAGCATTTT. Translation: CASSVQGAQNQPQHF. The variable domain in full, with the rest retrieved from reference TRBV7-2 and TRBJ1-5, is GAGVSQSPSNKVTEKGKDVELRCDPISGHTALYWYRQSLGQGLEFLIYFQGNSAPDKSGLPSDRFSAERTGGSVSTLTIQRTQQEDSAVYLCASSVQGAQNQPQHFGDGTRLSIL.

The chain joins TRBV5-5 to TRBJ2-2; weak D call: TRBD1 (5 bases). This CDR3 spans 16 amino acids. V dropped 2 bases and J dropped 1 base, with 12 bases sitting between them. Germline V gene sequence: CDR1 SGHKS, CDR2 YYEKEE (reference sequence). The CDR3 loop reads CASSFRTSVNTGELFF. The CDR3 nucleotides read TGTGCCAGCAGCTTTCGGACATCCGTGAACACCGGGGAGCTGTTTTTT.

The chain has TRBV5-1 and TRBJ2-1; no firm D call. Trimming took 0 bases from V and 0 from J, leaving 10 bases between them. This CDR3 comprises 16 residues. Germline CDR1 reads SGHRS; CDR2 reads YFSETQ. CDR3: CASSLGIVYSYNEQFF. CDR3 DNA sequence: TGCGCCAGCAGCTTGGGAATAGTTTACTCCTACAATGAGCAGTTCTTC.

The chain carries TRBV3-1 (or the pseudogene TRBV3-2) and TRBJ2-7; 10 positions match TRBD2. V was pared by 0 bases and J by 2 bases, with 10 bases of the junction left unmatched. Germline V gives CDR1 LGHDT, CDR2 YNNKEL (reference sequence). The CDR3 consists of 18 residues. In nucleotides, the CDR3 is TGTGCCAGCAGCCAAGATACTTGGAGCGGGAGGGCCACCTACGAGCAGTACTTC. It translates to CASSQDTWSGRATYEQYF.

The chain is built from TRBV14 and TRBJ2-7, with 7 bases fitting TRBD2. The CDR3 extends over 11 amino acids. The V gene's germline CDR1 is SGHDN and CDR2 FVKESK. CDR3 in DNA: TGTGCACTAGCGAGTACCTACGAGCAGTACTTC. It encodes CALASTYEQYF.

The genes are TRBV7-2 and TRBJ1-2, with 9 positions matching TRBD1. CDR3 size: 14 residues. With 0 bases clipped from V and 7 bases from J, the junction kept 3 bases outside the gene matches. Germline CDR1 SGHTA, CDR2 FQGNSA. The CDR3 nucleotides read TGTGCCAGCAGCTTAGCTCGGACAGGGGTTGGCTACACCTTC. Translating it yields CASSLARTGVGYTF.

This sequence joins TRBV19 and TRBJ2-7; TRBD2 matches 7 bases. Germline trimming cut 5 bases from V and 3 bases from J; bases unmatched to any gene: 7. CDR1 is LNHDA, CDR2 SQIVND, per germline (reference sequence). This CDR3 region has 14 residues. DNA of the CDR3: TGTGCCAGTAGTCCCCAGGAGCGGGGCTACGAGCAGTACTTC. Protein sequence: CASSPQERGYEQYF. Supplemented by reference TRBV19 and TRBJ2-7, the full variable domain reads DGGITQSPKYLFRKEGQNVTLSCEQNLNHDAMYWYRQDPGQGLRLIYYSQIVNDFQKGDIAEGYSVSREKKESFPLTVTSAQKNPTAFYLCASSPQERGYEQYFGPGTRLTVT.

This clone turned up a few times. The V call is TRBV29-1, the J call TRBJ2-1; 7 bases fit TRBD1. After removal of 8 bases from V and 0 bases from J, the junction contained 7 bases not matched to a gene. Germline assignment: CDR1 SQVTM and CDR2 ANQGSEA. The CDR3 covers 14 residues. CDR3: CSYSGGASYNEQFF. The CDR3 DNA sequence: TGCAGCTACTCAGGGGGAGCCTCCTACAATGAGCAGTTCTTC.

As for this clone: The same CDR3 also results from other DNA sequences found in this sample. The chain uses TRBV7-2 and TRBJ1-5, with 8 bases identical to TRBD1. The CDR3 runs to 15 residues. The V segment lost 2 bases and the J segment 0 bases; nucleotides outside the gene matches: 0. CDR1 SGHTA and CDR2 FQGNSA come from the germline V gene. This CDR3 is CASSLQGASNQPQHF. The CDR3 coding sequence is TGTGCCAGCAGCTTACAGGGGGCTAGCAATCAGCCCCAGCATTTT. Full variable domain (outside the CDR3, taken from reference TRBV7-2 and TRBJ1-5): GAGVSQSPSNKVTEKGKDVELRCDPISGHTALYWYRQSLGQGLEFLIYFQGNSAPDKSGLPSDRFSAERTGGSVSTLTIQRTQQEDSAVYLCASSLQGASNQPQHFGDGTRLSIL.

V gene TRBV5-1 combines with J gene TRBJ2-1; possible D gene TRBD1, 5 bases. Trimming pared 4 bases from V and 9 bases from J, leaving 11 bases between. Germline values: CDR1 SGHRS, CDR2 YFSETQ. This CDR3 is 12 amino acids long. CDR3 DNA sequence: TGCGCCAGCAGCCCGGACATGTTTGAGCAGTTCTTC. This sequence encodes CASSPDMFEQFF.

The chain combines TRBV10-3 with TRBJ2-2; D not resolved. The CDR3 extends over 14 amino acids. Per germline, CDR1 ENHRY and CDR2 SYGVKD. Trimming shortened V by 0 bases and J by 6 bases, and 8 bases separated the two germline ends. The CDR3 DNA reads TGTGCCATCAGTGAGTCGAGTTACGCCGGGGAGCTGTTTTTT. Its translation: CAISESSYAGELFF.

CDR3 loop: CASSPLFQGLATEAFF. In DNA form, the CDR3 reads TGTGCCAGCAGCCCCCTTTTTCAGGGGCTCGCCACTGAAGCTTTCTTT. The chain combines TRBV7-9 with TRBJ1-1, with TRBD1 as a possible D gene (6 bases). Germline CDR1 SEHNR, CDR2 FQNEAQ (reference sequence). The V end lost 5 bases, the J end lost 4 bases, and 20 bases lay between the germline ends. The CDR3 is made up of 16 amino acids.

This clone was observed a handful of times. Other DNA sequences in the sample encode the same CDR3. The rearrangement uses TRBV7-9 and TRBJ2-3; D ambiguous. Germline V CDR1 and CDR2: SEHNR, FQNEAQ (reference sequence). The CDR3 runs 12 residues. Trimming cost V 3 bases and J 6 bases, with 7 bases left between them. Here the CDR3 DNA reads TGTGCCAGCAGCTTCCCAGCGGATACGCAGTATTTT. Its protein is CASSFPADTQYF.

This clone came up a few times. V and J are TRBV5-1 and TRBJ2-1; TRBD2 agrees at 8 bases. The CDR3 is 15 residues long. The V gene's germline CDR1 is SGHRS and CDR2 YFSETQ. The V segment lost 5 bases and the J segment 0 bases; nucleotides outside the gene matches: 4. This CDR3 reads CASSLAGSSYNEQFF. CDR3 sequence (DNA): TGCGCCAGCAGTTTAGCGGGGAGCTCCTACAATGAGCAGTTCTTC.

The rearrangement uses TRBV3-1 (or the pseudogene TRBV3-2) and TRBJ1-2; perhaps TRBD1 as D (6 bases). Trimming took off 5 bases at V and 5 bases at J, with 15 bases between the two ends. The CDR3 sequence is 14 residues long. Germline assignment: CDR1 LGHDT and CDR2 YNNKEL (reference sequence). The CDR3 protein is CASSTLQGEYGYTF. CDR3 coding DNA: TGTGCCAGCAGCACTCTACAGGGCGAATATGGCTACACCTTC.

The V gene is TRBV5-1, the J gene TRBJ2-1, with 7 bases that match TRBD1. Germline CDR1 is SGHRS and CDR2 is YFSETQ. The CDR3 extends over 15 amino acids. Trimming took 3 bases from V and 3 from J; bases not matched to a gene: 6. The chain's CDR3 is CASSSAGTDYNEQFF. DNA of the CDR3: TGCGCCAGCAGCTCCGCCGGGACAGACTACAATGAGCAGTTCTTC.